These 18 T cell receptor beta chains were all obtained from the same sample, sequenced in a study of T cells in Graves' hyperthyroidism and ophthalmopathy. RNA transcripts were the template for amplifying TCR beta CDR3 regions. HTBI primers drove first-round RT-PCR of the TCR CDR3. TCRdb reprocessed the multiplex PCR reads via MiXCR and lists one record per CDR3 protein. The sample lists hundreds of thousands of distinct CDR3 sequences, about 20% seen once, with roughly 50% in the top ten. Input material: blood. The source of these receptors is a middle-aged man with Graves' ophthalmopathy.

In its sample, this clonotype was seen a few times. The J gene is TRBJ2-1, the V gene TRBV7-2; D might be TRBD1 (5 bases). The V gene's germline CDR1 is SGHTA and CDR2 FQGNSA. The CDR3 covers 14 residues. V lost 3 bases to trimming and J lost 5 bases, with 11 bases between them. The CDR3 DNA reads TGTGCCAGCAGCTTCAGGGATCTCAACAATGAGCAGTTCTTC. Amino acid sequence: CASSFRDLNNEQFF.

The rearrangement uses TRBV12-3 or TRBV12-4 and TRBJ1-5; possibly TRBD1 for D (6 bases). The ends were cut back, 6 bases at V and 5 bases at J, with 14 bases in the middle. This CDR3 comprises 14 residues. CDR3: CASSPTGSHQPQHF. Written as DNA, the CDR3 is TGTGCCAGCAGCCCTACAGGGTCCCATCAGCCCCAGCATTTT.

The chain is built from TRBV6-1 and TRBJ1-2; D is ambiguous. CDR3 length: 14 amino acids. Trimming shortened V by 6 bases and J by 5 bases, and 16 bases separated the two germline ends. The germline V gene encodes CDR1 MNHNS and CDR2 SASEGT. The CDR3: CASRREPNSYGYTF. The CDR3 DNA reads TGTGCCAGCAGGCGGGAGCCAAATTCTTATGGCTACACCTTC.

This clonotype was detected only a few times. Written as DNA, the CDR3 is TGTGCCAGCAGTGAAGCCGGGCGCCCCACTGAAGCTTTCTTT. This encodes CASSEAGRPTEAFF. The chain recombines TRBV6-1 with TRBJ1-1; D uncertain. Trimming took off 0 bases at V and 4 bases at J, with 9 bases between the two ends. CDR1 and CDR2 (germline): MNHNS, SASEGT. The CDR3 is 14 residues long.

The genes are TRBV5-6 and TRBJ1-5; 7 bases line up with TRBD1. Unmatched junction bases numbered 6, after V lost 0 bases and J lost 0 bases. Per the germline V gene, CDR1 is SGHDT and CDR2 is YYEEEE. The CDR3 sequence is 17 residues long. The CDR3 protein is CASSLAGTGDSNQPQHF. CDR3 coding DNA: TGTGCCAGCAGCTTGGCCGGAACAGGGGATAGCAATCAGCCCCAGCATTTT. Based on the CDR3 plus reference TRBV5-6 and TRBJ1-5, the full variable domain is DAGVTQSPTHLIKTRGQQVTLRCSPKSGHDTVSWYQQALGQGPQFIFQYYEEEERQRGNFPDRFSGHQFPNYSSELNVNALLLGDSALYLCASSLAGTGDSNQPQHFGDGTRLSIL.

CDR3: CASSLVWTSGSFSYEQYF. DNA for the CDR3: TGTGCCAGCAGCTTAGTGTGGACTAGCGGGAGTTTCTCCTACGAGCAGTACTTC. The gene calls are TRBV11-2 and TRBJ2-7; 13 bases fit TRBD2. The CDR3 sequence is 18 residues long. Germline CDR1 SGHAT, CDR2 FQNNGV. The J segment lost 0 bases and the V segment lost 1 base, leaving 6 bases of the junction unmatched.

The rearrangement uses TRBV18 and TRBJ1-1; a weak D match, TRBD1 (6 bases). The CDR3 loop spans 18 amino acids. Trimming removed 2 bases from V and 0 bases from J, with 19 bases in between. Germline V gives CDR1 KGHSH, CDR2 LQKENI. The DNA of the CDR3 is TGTGCCAGCTCACCATCGGAGGGACACTCACAAATGAACACTGAAGCTTTCTTT. Its protein is CASSPSEGHSQMNTEAFF.

At least ten counts were recorded for this clonotype. The chain employs TRBV6-1 and TRBJ2-7; D may match TRBD1 or TRBD2 (5 bases each). This CDR3 has 14 amino acids. V was cut by 5 bases and J by 2 bases, with 13 bases left in between. Germline CDR1 reads MNHNS; CDR2 reads SASEGT. The CDR3 region has the DNA TGTGCCAGCAGTCAACGGGACGTCGCCTACGAGCAGTACTTC. Its protein is CASSQRDVAYEQYF.

DNA for the CDR3: TGTGCCAGCAGCTCACCCAGGGGGCGCGACACTGAAGCTTTCTTT. It yields the protein CASSSPRGRDTEAFF. The chain couples TRBV9 to TRBJ1-1; TRBD1 agrees at 8 bases. Germline V gene data show CDR1 as SGDLS and CDR2 as YYNGEE. Germline trimming cut 4 bases from V and 3 bases from J; bases unmatched to any gene: 8. The CDR3 extends over 15 amino acids.

The table lists this clonotype with many counts. V is TRBV3-1 and J is TRBJ1-2; 8 bases agree with TRBD1. This CDR3 spans 15 amino acids. Germline values: CDR1 LGHDT, CDR2 YNNKEL (reference sequence). V was clipped by 0 bases and J by 6 bases; unmatched bases: 6. The CDR3 sequence: CASSQDPGGKDGYTF. Here the CDR3 DNA reads TGTGCCAGCAGCCAAGATCCAGGGGGCAAGGATGGCTACACCTTC.

This clonotype has a handful of counts. CDR3 DNA sequence: TGTGCCAGCAGCCAAGACGGAGACCCTAAGAATACGCAGTATTTT. This encodes CASSQDGDPKNTQYF. This rearrangement joins TRBV3-1 to TRBJ2-3; D gene unclear. This CDR3 comprises 15 residues. Germline V lookup: CDR1 LGHDT, CDR2 YNNKEL (reference sequence). Trimming removed 0 bases from V and 7 bases from J, with 14 bases in between.

Ten or more counts support this clonotype. The genes are TRBV5-1 and TRBJ2-1; 7 bases fit TRBD1. V dropped 1 base and J dropped 2; count of bases not matched to a gene: 3. Germline lookup yields CDR1 SGHRS and CDR2 YFSETQ. The CDR3 extends over 15 amino acids. The CDR3 sequence is CASSLQGVTYNEQFF. CDR3 in DNA: TGCGCCAGCAGCTTGCAGGGGGTCACCTACAATGAGCAGTTCTTC.

This clonotype has just one count. The chain employs TRBV9 and TRBJ2-2; 7 bases agree with TRBD2. Trimming cost V 5 bases and J 6 bases; bases outside gene matches: 10. Germline V gene sequence: CDR1 SGDLS, CDR2 YYNGEE. CDR3 length: 15 amino acids. The CDR3 DNA reads TGTGCCAGCAGAGGGGTAGCGGGTGGCCCCGGGGAGCTGTTTTTT. Its translation: CASRGVAGGPGELFF.

This chain links TRBV11-1 with TRBJ2-5, with 7 bases lining up with TRBD2. This CDR3 is built from 14 residues. Trimming removed 2 bases from V and 5 bases from J; junction bases left unmatched: 5. In germline, CDR1 is SGHAT, CDR2 FQDESV (reference sequence). CDR3 residues: CASSLSGVPETQYF. For the CDR3, the DNA is TGTGCCAGCAGCTTAAGCGGGGTTCCGGAGACCCAGTACTTC. Supplemented by reference TRBV11-1 and TRBJ2-5, the full variable domain reads EAEVAQSPRYKITEKSQAVAFWCDPISGHATLYWYRQILGQGPELLVQFQDESVVDDSQLPKDRFSAERLKGVDSTLKIQPAELGDSAMYLCASSLSGVPETQYFGPGTRLLVL.

This clonotype occurred many times. The J gene is TRBJ2-5, the V gene TRBV20-1, with 7 positions matching TRBD2. This CDR3 is 14 amino acids long. V was clipped by 6 bases and J by 5 bases; unmatched bases: 12. Germline V gene sequence: CDR1 DFQATT, CDR2 SNEGSKA (reference sequence). The CDR3 sequence: CSAAGGGRTETQYF. The CDR3 nucleotides read TGCAGTGCCGCGGGCGGGGGAAGGACGGAGACCCAGTACTTC.

A remark on this clonotype: A read error is likely, as this CDR3 ends without the conserved phenylalanine or tryptophan. DNA of the CDR3: TGTGCCAGCAGCGTAGGGCACAAACGCCCCTACGAGCAGTACCTC. This translates into CASSVGHKRPYEQYL. This chain joins TRBV9 and TRBJ2-7; D is unclear. Trimming took off 0 bases at V and 2 bases at J, with 12 bases between the two ends. This CDR3 is 15 amino acids long. Germline-derived CDR1 and CDR2 are SGDLS and YYNGEE.

V gene TRBV6-5 combines with J gene TRBJ2-3; 10 nucleotides line up with TRBD2. Germline V lookup: CDR1 MNHEY, CDR2 SVGAGI. This CDR3 contains 14 residues. The V gene end was trimmed by 2 bases and the J gene end by 7 bases; junction bases not matched to a gene: 3. CDR3 sequence (DNA): TGTGCCAGCAGTTACGGGACTAGCGCCTATACGCAGTATTTT. Its translation: CASSYGTSAYTQYF.

There are a few counts of this clonotype. The chain is built from TRBV28 and TRBJ2-1, with D perhaps TRBD1 (5 bases). Germline assignment: CDR1 MDHEN and CDR2 SYDVKM. Trimming cost V 5 bases and J 6 bases, with 17 bases left between them. The CDR3 spans 15 residues. CDR3 in amino acids: CASSPTLPRANEQFF. DNA of the CDR3: TGTGCCAGCAGTCCGACCCTCCCCAGGGCCAATGAGCAGTTCTTC. Full variable domain (rest looked up from reference TRBV28 and TRBJ2-1): DVKVTQSSRYLVKRTGEKVFLECVQDMDHENMFWYRQDPGLGLRLIYFSYDVKMKEKGDIPEGYSVSREKKERFSLILESASTNQTSMYLCASSPTLPRANEQFFGPGTRLTVL.